A single sample gave rise to the 29 T cell receptor beta chains below, sequenced in a study of control samples from healthy donors and cancer patients. Sequenced by immunoSEQ multiplex PCR; TCRdb stores in-frame clones only, minus some. The table has about 120,000 clones, around 90% seen once; the top ten hold 2% to 3%. Sequenced input: blood. Receptors originate from a woman in her 70s in good health.

This chain joins TRBV19 and TRBJ1-6, with D hard to call. V lost 5 bases, J lost 0 bases, and 11 bases lay in between. Germline assignment: CDR1 LNHDA and CDR2 SQIVND (reference sequence). The CDR3 has 16 amino acids. DNA of the CDR3: TGTGCCAGTAGTGGACGGACGAGCTCCTATAATTCACCCCTCCACTTT. Translating it yields CASSGRTSSYNSPLHF.

The V call is TRBV6-1, the J call TRBJ2-2; D gene unclear. Germline CDR1 is MNHNS and CDR2 is SASEGT. The V end lost 3 bases, the J end lost 6 bases, and 17 bases lay between the germline ends. This CDR3 is 16 amino acids long. The CDR3 sequence: CASSDYSSIVAGELFF. CDR3 nucleotide sequence: TGTGCCAGCAGTGACTATTCGTCAATCGTAGCCGGGGAGCTGTTTTTT.

The chain is built from TRBV9 and TRBJ2-2; tentative D call: TRBD1 (5 bases). The V gene's germline CDR1 is SGDLS and CDR2 YYNGEE. The CDR3 length is 15 residues. V lost 4 bases and J 4 bases, leaving 14 bases between the germline ends. CDR3 residues: CASSSQGWSTGELFF. In nucleotides, the CDR3 is TGTGCCAGCAGCAGTCAGGGTTGGAGCACCGGGGAGCTGTTTTTT.

The CDR3 nucleotides read TGTGCCAGCAGCCAAGAGGGACGTAAAGCTTTCTTT. Translated, it gives CASSQEGRKAFF. The chain uses TRBV3-1 (or the pseudogene TRBV3-2) and TRBJ1-1; a weak D match, TRBD1 (5 bases). Between the trimmed V and J ends, which lost 0 bases and 9 bases, there was a span of 8 bases. CDR1 and CDR2 (germline): LGHDT, YNNKEL (reference sequence). The CDR3 spans 12 residues.

The gene calls are TRBV12-3 or TRBV12-4 and TRBJ1-1; D is ambiguous. The CDR3 has 13 amino acids. The ends were cut back, 2 bases at V and 5 bases at J, with 9 bases in the middle. The CDR3 loop is CASSLTSETEAFF. In DNA form, the CDR3 reads TGTGCCAGCAGTTTAACCTCGGAGACTGAAGCTTTCTTT.

This chain uses TRBV6-6 with TRBJ1-3; D ambiguous. V was shortened by 4 bases and J by 4 bases, with 11 bases between the two germline ends. CDR1 is MNHNY and CDR2 is SVGAGI in the germline V gene (reference sequence). This CDR3 contains 14 residues. The CDR3 reads CASSSSRSGNTIYF. The CDR3 region has the DNA TGTGCCAGCAGTTCCTCGCGTAGCGGAAACACCATATATTTT.

The chain links TRBV19 to TRBJ2-1; 15 nucleotides align to TRBD2. CDR1 and CDR2 (germline): LNHDA, SQIVND (reference sequence). The CDR3 runs to 18 residues. The trim removed 3 bases at V and 5 bases at J, leaving 8 bases unmatched. In nucleotides, the CDR3 is TGTGCCAGTAGTATCGGACTAGCGGGGGGGCGAGGTGACAATGAGCAGTTCTTC. Translation: CASSIGLAGGRGDNEQFF.

This clone was seen just once. CDR3 in amino acids: CASNQHSDGTADEKLFF. CDR3 DNA: TGTGCCAGCAACCAACACTCTGACGGGACAGCGGATGAAAAACTGTTTTTT. The chain uses TRBV7-9 and TRBJ1-4, with 7 bases aligning to TRBD1. This CDR3 is 17 amino acids long. V gave up 7 bases and J gave up 6 bases; unmatched junction bases: 17. Germline loops: CDR1 SEHNR, CDR2 FQNEAQ (reference sequence).

The chain is built from TRBV10-3 and TRBJ2-7; 9 nucleotides align to TRBD1. The CDR3 covers 15 residues. V lost 6 bases, J lost 4 bases, and 10 bases stayed unmatched. CDR1 is ENHRY, CDR2 SYGVKD, per germline. CDR3 loop: CAIRISGTGTYEQYF. The CDR3 DNA follows: TGTGCCATCAGAATCTCCGGGACAGGGACGTACGAGCAGTACTTC.

V is TRBV24-1 and J is TRBJ2-1; D possibly uses TRBD1 or TRBD2 (5 bases each). CDR3 length: 16 residues. CDR1 is KGHDR and CDR2 is SFDVKD in the germline V gene. The ends were cut back, 5 bases at V and 3 bases at J, with 16 bases in the middle. The CDR3: CATSGGTGANYNEQFF. The DNA for the CDR3 is TGTGCCACCAGTGGAGGAACCGGGGCGAACTACAATGAGCAGTTCTTC.

V gene TRBV7-9 combines with J gene TRBJ2-7; possibly TRBD2 for D (6 bases). The V end was cut by 5 bases, the J end by 3 bases, with 20 bases between. Per the germline V gene, CDR1 is SEHNR and CDR2 is FQNEAQ (reference sequence). The CDR3 contains 16 residues. In DNA form, the CDR3 reads TGTGCCAGCAGCCCTCCGAGGCCTAGCGTCGACTACGAGCAGTACTTC. This sequence encodes CASSPPRPSVDYEQYF.

This chain joins TRBV7-9 and TRBJ2-2, with 14 bases lining up with TRBD2. This CDR3 comprises 17 residues. Germline CDR1 is SEHNR and CDR2 is FQNEAQ (reference sequence). V lost 7 bases and J lost 4; bases outside the gene matches: 8. DNA for the CDR3: TGTGCCAGCACCTTGACTAGCGGGGGGGCACTCACCGGGGAGCTGTTTTTT. As protein: CASTLTSGGALTGELFF.

V gene TRBV12-3 or TRBV12-4 combines with J gene TRBJ2-1; the D gene could be TRBD1 or TRBD2 (5 bases each). The CDR3 is 12 amino acids. The germline V and J ends were trimmed by 3 bases and 10 bases, with 10 bases remaining between them. As DNA, the CDR3 is TGTGCCAGCAGTTTGGGACCAGGGGAGCAGTTCTTC. This gives the protein CASSLGPGEQFF.

The chain combines TRBV13 with TRBJ1-2; D gene unclear. CDR3 size: 13 residues. Germline values: CDR1 PRHDT, CDR2 FYEKMQ (reference sequence). Trimming stripped 6 bases from V and 6 bases from J, with 14 bases between. The CDR3 protein is CASSTRRADGYTF. CDR3 sequence (DNA): TGTGCCAGCAGTACCCGTCGCGCGGATGGCTACACCTTC.

Written as DNA, the CDR3 is TGTGCCAGCAGCAGCCGGGTTGGGGGGGCGTTCACTGAAGCTTTCTTT. This sequence encodes CASSSRVGGAFTEAFF. V is TRBV14 and J is TRBJ1-1; TRBD1 is a possible D gene (6 bases). V lost 5 bases and J lost 4, with 20 bases in between. CDR1 SGHDN and CDR2 FVKESK come from the germline V gene. The CDR3 length is 16 residues.

The J gene is TRBJ1-1, the V gene TRBV7-2; D gene ambiguous. The V gene's germline CDR1 is SGHTA and CDR2 FQGNSA. The CDR3 consists of 15 residues. V was shortened by 4 bases and J by 1 base, with 13 bases between the two germline ends. CDR3 sequence reads: CASSSLDAQNTEAFF. CDR3 bases: TGTGCCAGCAGCTCCCTGGACGCCCAGAACACTGAAGCTTTCTTT.

J is TRBJ1-1 and V is TRBV11-2; TRBD1 is a possible D gene (5 bases). Germline CDR1 SGHAT, CDR2 FQNNGV. The CDR3 has 13 amino acids. The V end lost 5 bases, the J end lost 1 base, and 8 bases lay between the germline ends. CDR3 in amino acids: CASSLGQNTEAFF. For the CDR3, the DNA is TGTGCCAGCAGCCTAGGACAGAACACTGAAGCTTTCTTT.

The chain joins TRBV11-2 to TRBJ2-3; D gene unclear. The V gene lost 0 bases and the J gene lost 4 bases, with 5 bases spanning the gap. The germline V gene encodes CDR1 SGHAT and CDR2 FQNNGV. This CDR3 contains 13 residues. The CDR3 DNA reads TGTGCCAGCAGCTTAGATAGGGCAGATACGCAGTATTTT. Protein sequence: CASSLDRADTQYF. Complete variable domain (other parts from reference TRBV11-2 and TRBJ2-3): EAGVAQSPRYKIIEKRQSVAFWCNPISGHATLYWYQQILGQGPKLLIQFQNNGVVDDSQLPKDRFSAERLKGVDSTLKIQPAKLEDSAVYLCASSLDRADTQYFGPGTRLTVL.

This sequence joins TRBV5-1 and TRBJ2-3; 7 bases line up with TRBD1. The ends lost 3 bases at V and 2 bases at J; junction bases unmatched: 3. The germline V gene encodes CDR1 SGHRS and CDR2 YFSETQ. The CDR3 is made up of 14 amino acids. In DNA, the CDR3 is TGCGCCAGCAGCTGGGGACAGACCACAGATACGCAGTATTTT. It yields the protein CASSWGQTTDTQYF.

This chain uses TRBV14 with TRBJ2-1; TRBD2 agrees at 9 bases. The CDR3 length is 16 residues. Trimming at V came to 4 bases and at J to 7 bases, leaving 11 bases not matched to a gene. Germline V CDR1 and CDR2: SGHDN, FVKESK. As DNA, the CDR3 is TGTGCCAGCAGCCTCTGGGGACTAGCCTTTACGAATGAGCAGTTCTTC. Translated, it gives CASSLWGLAFTNEQFF.

CDR3 bases: TGTGCCAGTAGTAGGGCCGTTGGCGGGGGGTCCTACAATGAGCAGTTCTTC. As protein: CASSRAVGGGSYNEQFF. V and J are TRBV19 and TRBJ2-1; TRBD2 agrees at 8 bases. Trimming took 4 bases from V and 1 from J; bases not matched to a gene: 9. This CDR3 is built from 17 residues. Germline loops: CDR1 LNHDA, CDR2 SQIVND (reference sequence).

V and J are TRBV5-1 and TRBJ2-5, with a possible D match to TRBD1 (6 bases). Germline V gene data show CDR1 as SGHRS and CDR2 as YFSETQ. Trimming removed 4 bases at V and 3 bases at J, with 13 bases between. This CDR3 comprises 14 residues. The CDR3 reads CASSTGTIEETQYF. The CDR3 DNA sequence: TGCGCCAGCAGCACTGGGACAATAGAAGAGACCCAGTACTTC.

This clone was picked up a small number of times. The chain employs TRBV6-5 and TRBJ1-3; D perhaps matches TRBD1 (6 bases). The ends were cut back, 4 bases at V and 2 bases at J, with 12 bases in the middle. The CDR3 totals 15 residues. CDR1 is MNHEY and CDR2 is SVGAGI in the germline V gene. The CDR3 nucleotides are TGTGCCAGCAGTTTCCAGGGGAGGCCTGGAAACACCATATATTTT. Amino acid sequence: CASSFQGRPGNTIYF.

V gene TRBV7-2 combines with J gene TRBJ1-1, with 10 bases matching TRBD1. Germline loops: CDR1 SGHTA, CDR2 FQGNSA. Trimming at V came to 5 bases and at J to 1 base, leaving 7 bases not matched to a gene. The CDR3 sequence is 16 residues long. CDR3 sequence (DNA): TGTGCCAGCAGCCCGGGGACAGGGGCGGCGAACACTGAAGCTTTCTTT. Encoded protein: CASSPGTGAANTEAFF.

V is TRBV21-1 and J is TRBJ1-3; TRBD1 was called by the table and not checked on the DNA. TRBV21-1 is a pseudogene segment. The CDR3 sequence is 15 residues long. CDR3 in DNA: TGTGCCAGCAGTAATGACAAACTCTCTGGAAACACCATATATTTT. Amino acid sequence: CASSNDKLSGNTIYF.

This chain joins TRBV18 and TRBJ1-2; no clear D gene. Germline V lookup: CDR1 KGHSH, CDR2 LQKENI. Trimming stripped 3 bases from V and 4 bases from J, with 15 bases between. This CDR3 comprises 15 residues. The CDR3 reads CASSPPGISLYGYTF. CDR3 DNA: TGTGCCAGCTCACCGCCCGGGATCAGCCTCTATGGCTACACCTTC. The whole variable domain, filled in from reference TRBV18 and TRBJ1-2, reads NAGVMQNPRHLVRRRGQEARLRCSPMKGHSHVYWYRQLPEEGLKFMVYLQKENIIDESGMPKERFSAEFPKEGPSILRIQQVVRGDSAAYFCASSPPGISLYGYTFGSGTRLTVV.

The rearrangement uses TRBV4-2 and TRBJ2-7; TRBD2 agrees at 10 bases. Germline lookup yields CDR1 LGHNA and CDR2 YNFKEQ. Trimming took 1 base from V and 6 from J; bases not matched to a gene: 6. The length of the CDR3 is 15 residues. The CDR3 sequence: CASSQATAGGPEQYF. The CDR3 DNA reads TGTGCCAGCAGCCAAGCCACAGCGGGGGGGCCCGAGCAGTACTTC.

This clone has a single count. The gene calls are TRBV5-1 and TRBJ1-5; the match to TRBD1 covers 10 bases. Trimming took 2 bases from V and 1 from J; bases not matched to a gene: 3. Germline V gives CDR1 SGHRS, CDR2 YFSETQ. CDR3 length: 16 residues. CDR3 loop: CASSLGQGGSNQPQHF. CDR3 coding DNA: TGCGCCAGCAGCTTAGGACAGGGGGGGAGCAATCAGCCCCAGCATTTT.

This clone has a single count. A read error may produce the germline difference seen at one junction end. The same CDR3 is also encoded by other DNA sequences in this sample. The chain uses TRBV7-9 and TRBJ2-1, with TRBD2 identical over 7 bases. There are 17 residues in the CDR3. Germline-derived CDR1 and CDR2 are SEHNR and FQNEAQ (reference sequence). CDR3 nucleotides: TGTGCCAGCAGCCGGAGGCACCGGGACTACATATACAACGAGCAGTTCTTC. This sequence encodes CASSRRHRDYIYNEQFF.